The TCR beta chain under discussion was sequenced for a study of shared clonotypes between healthy human individuals. This clone was observed a handful of times. Its target is unknown. Study-wide results and caveats: The expectation was that sequencing depth would affect clonotype sharing among donors.

CDR1 and CDR2 from the germline V gene are LNHDA and SQIVND (reference sequence). After removal of 0 bases from V and 7 bases from J, the junction contained 5 bases not matched to a gene. This CDR3 region has 15 residues. As originally analysed: ImmunoSEQ yielded junction-only sequences lacking quality scores, so filtering differed. Libraries were prepared by immunoSEQ multiplex PCR; TCRdb keeps only in-frame clonotypes and omits some of them. V and J calls and clone size are given by that table; D and trimming were obtained from the DNA. The table has hundreds of thousands of clones, 72% seen once. All donors qualified as healthy HIV-negative adults and had experienced no recent acute infections or vaccinations.

This TCR derives from a woman aged 25 to 39 in good health. The source material was memory CD4+ T cells sorted from blood. Subset indicated: CD45RA-negative fraction. This sequence joins TRBV19 and TRBJ2-4; 8 nucleotides align to TRBD1. This CDR3 is CASSIDRDRSNIQYF. The CDR3 DNA reads as TGTGCCAGTAGTATAGATAGGGACAGGTCGAACATTCAGTACTTC. The full variable domain, in which reference TRBV19 and TRBJ2-4 provide the parts outside the CDR3, is DGGITQSPKYLFRKEGQNVTLSCEQNLNHDAMYWYRQDPGQGLRLIYYSQIVNDFQKGDIAEGYSVSREKKESFPLTVTSAQKNPTAFYLCASSIDRDRSNIQYFGAGTRLSVL.